This TCR beta chain originates from a study of response to subunit inactivated influenza vaccine. Overall study findings and caveats: It was the authors' suggestion that each seasonal influenza vaccination recruits few new T cells.

This clonotype was observed a handful of times. Its antigen is undetermined. Each CDR3 protein gets one entry after TCRdb re-called the RT-PCR reads with MiXCR. The table lists 550,000 to 800,000 distinct CDR3 sequences, 15% to 19% of them singletons, with 11% in the top ten. CDR1 is SNHLY, CDR2 FYNNEI, per germline. The V and J ends lost 6 bases and 4 bases respectively, with 12 bases between them. There are 13 residues in the CDR3. This clonotype originated in a man aged 45-60 years who received an inactivated influenza vaccine. The material sequenced was PBMCs from blood, taken about 12 days after vaccination. J is TRBJ2-5 and V is TRBV2, with D possibly being TRBD2 (5 bases). This chain's CDR3 is CASRQLGPETQYF. CDR3 nucleotides: TGTGCCAGCAGACAACTAGGACCAGAGACCCAGTACTTC.